This TCR beta chain is from a study of T cells after yellow fever vaccination. Study information: SMART-Seq v4 Ultra Low Input prepared libraries from low-cell fractions. Study-wide results and caveats: Peak timing came faster in the weaker secondary response, day 5 versus 15.

This CDR3 contains 16 residues. Germline V gives CDR1 DFQATT, CDR2 SNEGSKA (reference sequence). V gave up 6 bases and J gave up 5 bases; unmatched junction bases: 17. At least ten counts were recorded for this clonotype. Its antigen is still unknown. MiXCR was run by TCRdb on the 5' RACE reads, yielding one entry per CDR3 protein. The sample has around 100,000 distinct CDR3 sequences, roughly 8.9% seen once. The source of this sequence is a man younger than 45 who received the YFV17D yellow fever vaccine. The chain is built from TRBV20-1 and TRBJ2-7, with 9 bases fitting TRBD2. Sequenced material: CD8+ T cells sorted from PBMCs, taken 45 days after the yellow fever booster vaccination. The CDR3 DNA is TGCAGTGCAAGCCGTTCCGCGGGAGGGGACTCGGACGAGCAGTACTTC. This encodes CSASRSAGGDSDEQYF.